The present entry profiles one T cell receptor (beta chain) with its context. This clonotype was observed many times. The target of this receptor is not known. No much larger clonotype is one base removed from it; base qualities were not supplied. Receptors were amplified or captured by PCR. Sequencer: Illumina HiSeq 2500. TCR library preparation used molecular barcoding, with unique molecular identifiers applied to normalize quantification of the TCRbeta repertoire. TCRdb's own reprocessing of the public reads used fastp at Q25 and MiXCR and kept productive beta chains. A single entry per CDR3 protein holds the most common genes and DNA from its merged rows. The sample table shows some 600,000 distinct CDR3 sequences, and around a sixth are seen once. The biggest ten clones account for around 0.96% of the sample. The data stem from a study of T-cell reconstitution after alpha-beta-depleted transplantation in children (dated by TCRdb to the mid-2010s). In terms of the full investigation: T-cell immune reconstitution after TCRalphabeta/CD19-depleted allogeneic hematopoietic cell transplantation in children was quantitatively tracked in the study by means of TCR repertoire profiling.

Sequences were derived from PBMCs from the stem cell graft donor, sampled from the stem cell graft. The origin of this receptor is a human donor who donated a stem cell graft to a child with acute myeloid leukemia.

The CDR3 reads CATSESRDRERTDTQYF. The DNA reads as follows: TGTGCCACCAGTGAGAGCCGGGACAGGGAAAGGACAGATACGCAGTATTTT. The receptor chain draws on TRBV24-1 and TRBJ2-3, and TRBD1 matches 9 of the central bases. Trimmed from V: 4 bases; trimmed from J: 3 bases; junction bases lacking a gene match: 10. The germline V gene gives CDR1 as KGHDR and CDR2 as SFDVKD. The CDR3 contains 17 residues, cysteine and phenylalanine counted. Of the read, only the CDR3 DNA is kept; its 51 bases are in frame from base 1.